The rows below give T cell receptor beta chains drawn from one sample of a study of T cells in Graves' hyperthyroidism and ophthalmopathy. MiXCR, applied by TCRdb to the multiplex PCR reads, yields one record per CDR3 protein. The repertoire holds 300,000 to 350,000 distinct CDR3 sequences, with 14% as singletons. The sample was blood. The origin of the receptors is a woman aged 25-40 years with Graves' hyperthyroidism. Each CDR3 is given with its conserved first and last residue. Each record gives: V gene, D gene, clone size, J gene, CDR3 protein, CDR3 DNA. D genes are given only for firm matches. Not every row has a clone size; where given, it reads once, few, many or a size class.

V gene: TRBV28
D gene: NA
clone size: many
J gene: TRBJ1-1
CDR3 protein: CASRTALNTEAFF
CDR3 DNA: TGTGCCAGCAGGACAGCCTTGAACACTGAAGCTTTCTTT

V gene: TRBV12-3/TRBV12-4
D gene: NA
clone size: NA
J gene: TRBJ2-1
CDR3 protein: CASSLIVEDEQFF
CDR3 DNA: TGTGCCAGCAGTTTAATAGTCGAAGATGAGCAGTTCTTC

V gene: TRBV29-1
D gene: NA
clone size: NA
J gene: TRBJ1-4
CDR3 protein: CSAGEGATNEKLFF
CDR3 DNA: TGCAGCGCGGGGGAGGGGGCAACTAATGAAAAACTGTTTTTT

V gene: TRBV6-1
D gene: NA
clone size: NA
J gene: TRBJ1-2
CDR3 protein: CASSGLDRLNYGYTF
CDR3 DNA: TGTGCCAGCAGTGGGCTGGACAGATTAAACTATGGCTACACCTTC

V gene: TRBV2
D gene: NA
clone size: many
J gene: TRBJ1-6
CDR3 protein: CASMQGTSSYNSPLHF
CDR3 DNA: TGTGCCAGCATGCAGGGGACGAGCTCCTATAATTCACCCCTCCACTTT

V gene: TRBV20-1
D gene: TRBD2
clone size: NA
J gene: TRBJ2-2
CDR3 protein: CSARTRASGTTGELFF
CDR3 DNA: TGCAGTGCTAGAACACGAGCGAGCGGGACCACCGGGGAGCTGTTTTTT

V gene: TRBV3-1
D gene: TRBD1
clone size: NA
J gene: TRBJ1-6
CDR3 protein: CASSQEDLRTGSSYNSPLHF
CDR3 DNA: TGTGCCAGCAGCCAAGAGGACCTGAGGACAGGGAGCTCCTATAATTCACCCCTCCACTTT

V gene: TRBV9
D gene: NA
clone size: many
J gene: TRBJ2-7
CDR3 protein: CASSPPSNPYEQYF
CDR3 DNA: TGTGCCAGCAGCCCTCCCTCAAACCCCTACGAGCAGTACTTC

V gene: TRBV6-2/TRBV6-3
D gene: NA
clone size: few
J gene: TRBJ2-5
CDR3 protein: CASTRGPGKETQYF
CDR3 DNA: TGTGCCAGCACTCGGGGCCCAGGGAAAGAGACCCAGTACTTC

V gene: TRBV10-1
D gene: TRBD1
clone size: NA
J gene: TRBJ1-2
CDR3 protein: CASSLDRSYGYTF
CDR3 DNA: TGCGCCAGCAGTCTGGACAGGTCCTATGGCTACACCTTC

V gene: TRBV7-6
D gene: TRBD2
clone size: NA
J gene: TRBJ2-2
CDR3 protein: CASSWPQGREDGELFF
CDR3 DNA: TGTGCCAGCAGCTGGCCCCAAGGGCGGGAGGACGGGGAGCTGTTTTTT

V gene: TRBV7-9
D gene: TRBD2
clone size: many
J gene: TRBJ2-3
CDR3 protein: CASSLPSGRASDTQYF
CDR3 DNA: TGTGCCAGCAGCTTACCTAGCGGGAGAGCTTCAGATACGCAGTATTTT

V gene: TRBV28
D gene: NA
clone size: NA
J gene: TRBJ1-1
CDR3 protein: CASSFRPDSEAFF
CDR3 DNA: TGTGCCAGCAGTTTCAGACCCGATAGCGAAGCTTTCTTT

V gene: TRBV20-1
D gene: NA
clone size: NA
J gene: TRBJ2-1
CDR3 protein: CSASRGDNEQFF
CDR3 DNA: TGCAGTGCTAGTCGGGGTGACAATGAGCAGTTCTTC

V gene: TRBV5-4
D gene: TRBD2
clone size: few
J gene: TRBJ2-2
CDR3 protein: CASSTSGRRGTGELFF
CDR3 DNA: TGTGCCAGCAGCACTAGCGGGAGACGGGGCACCGGGGAGCTGTTTTTT

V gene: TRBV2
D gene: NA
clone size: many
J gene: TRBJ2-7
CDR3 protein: CASSQPLGVVYEQYF
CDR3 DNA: TGTGCCAGCAGTCAACCGCTGGGGGTGGTCTACGAGCAGTACTTC

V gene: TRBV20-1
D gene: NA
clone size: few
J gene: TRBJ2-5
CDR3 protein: CSARDRARPGGTQYF
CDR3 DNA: TGCAGTGCTAGAGATCGGGCTCGTCCGGGTGGGACCCAGTACTTC

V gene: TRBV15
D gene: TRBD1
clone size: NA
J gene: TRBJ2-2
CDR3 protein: CATSSDRANTGELFF
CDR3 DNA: TGTGCCACCAGCAGTGACAGGGCGAACACCGGGGAGCTGTTTTTT

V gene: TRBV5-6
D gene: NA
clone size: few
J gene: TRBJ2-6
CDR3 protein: CASKRVVFSGANVLTF
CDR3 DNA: TGTGCCAGCAAACGGGTAGTCTTTTCCGGGGCCAACGTCCTGACTTTC

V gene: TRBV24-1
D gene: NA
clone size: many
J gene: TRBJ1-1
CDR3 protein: CATRRGGVNTEAFF
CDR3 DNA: TGTGCCACCAGGAGAGGGGGGGTGAACACTGAAGCTTTCTTT

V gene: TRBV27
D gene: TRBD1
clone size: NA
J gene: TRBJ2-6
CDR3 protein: CASSFYDRGSGANVLTF
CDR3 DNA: TGTGCCAGCAGTTTTTATGACAGGGGCTCTGGGGCCAACGTCCTGACTTTC

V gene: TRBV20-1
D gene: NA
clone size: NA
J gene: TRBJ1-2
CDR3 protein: CSARSGRELYGYTF
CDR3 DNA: TGCAGTGCTCGCTCGGGCAGGGAGCTCTATGGCTACACCTTC

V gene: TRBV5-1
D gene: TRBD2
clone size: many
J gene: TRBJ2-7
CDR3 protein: CASSLPGGSSPGGEQYF
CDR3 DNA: TGCGCCAGCAGCTTGCCCGGTGGGAGTTCTCCGGGAGGCGAGCAGTACTTC

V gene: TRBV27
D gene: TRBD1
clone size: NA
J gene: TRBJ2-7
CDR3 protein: CASSWTGSRKQYF
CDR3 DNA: TGTGCCAGCAGTTGGACAGGGTCGAGGAAGCAGTACTTC

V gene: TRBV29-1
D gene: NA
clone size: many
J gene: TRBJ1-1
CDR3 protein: CSVGHMNTEAFF
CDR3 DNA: TGCAGCGTTGGTCACATGAACACTGAAGCTTTCTTT

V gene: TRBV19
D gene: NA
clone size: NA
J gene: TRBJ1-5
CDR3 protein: CASSIDYAQHF
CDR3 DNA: TGTGCCAGTAGTATAGATTATGCCCAGCATTTT

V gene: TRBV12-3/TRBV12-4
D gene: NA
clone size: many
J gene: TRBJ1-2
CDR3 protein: CASSLVRSRAGYTF
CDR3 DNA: TGTGCCAGCAGTTTAGTACGATCCCGGGCTGGCTACACCTTC

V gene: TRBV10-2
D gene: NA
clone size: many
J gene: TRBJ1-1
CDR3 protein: CASSETYLRAEAFF
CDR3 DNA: TGCGCCAGCAGTGAGACCTATCTCCGGGCTGAAGCTTTCTTT

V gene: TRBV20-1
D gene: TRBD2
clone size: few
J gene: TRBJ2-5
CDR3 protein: CSATREGETQYF
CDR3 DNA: TGCAGTGCCACCCGGGAGGGGGAGACCCAGTACTTC

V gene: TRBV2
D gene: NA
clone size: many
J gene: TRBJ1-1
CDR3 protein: CASRGALNTEAFF
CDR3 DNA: TGTGCCAGCCGGGGGGCACTAAACACTGAAGCTTTCTTT

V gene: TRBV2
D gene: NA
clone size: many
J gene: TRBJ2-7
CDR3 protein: CASSEAAGLSSYEQYF
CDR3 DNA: TGTGCCAGCAGTGAAGCGGCGGGACTTAGCTCCTACGAGCAGTACTTC

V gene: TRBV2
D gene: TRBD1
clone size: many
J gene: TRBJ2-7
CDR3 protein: CASNRQGRIGDEQYF
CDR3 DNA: TGTGCCAGCAACCGACAGGGAAGGATCGGCGACGAGCAGTACTTC

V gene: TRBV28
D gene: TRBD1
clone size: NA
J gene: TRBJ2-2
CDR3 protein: CASRAGTGWTGELFF
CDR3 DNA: TGTGCCAGCAGAGCCGGGACAGGGTGGACCGGGGAGCTGTTTTTT